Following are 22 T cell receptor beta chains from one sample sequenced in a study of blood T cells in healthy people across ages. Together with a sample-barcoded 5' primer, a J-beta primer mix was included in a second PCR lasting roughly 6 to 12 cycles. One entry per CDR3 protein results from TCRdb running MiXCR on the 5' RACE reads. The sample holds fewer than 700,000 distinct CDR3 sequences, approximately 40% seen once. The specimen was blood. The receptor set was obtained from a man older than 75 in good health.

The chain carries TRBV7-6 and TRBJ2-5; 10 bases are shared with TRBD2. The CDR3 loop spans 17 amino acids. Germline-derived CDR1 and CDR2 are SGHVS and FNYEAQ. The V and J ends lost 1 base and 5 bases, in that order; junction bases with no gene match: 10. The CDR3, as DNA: TGTGCCAGCAGCTTAGTGTGGGCTAGCGGGAGTCGGGAGACCCAGTACTTC. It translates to CASSLVWASGSRETQYF. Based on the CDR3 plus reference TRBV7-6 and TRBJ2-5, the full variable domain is GAGVSQSPRYKVTKRGQDVALRCDPISGHVSLYWYRQALGQGPEFLTYFNYEAQQDKSGLPNDRFSAERPEGSISTLTIQRTEQRDSAMYRCASSLVWASGSRETQYFGPGTRLLVL.

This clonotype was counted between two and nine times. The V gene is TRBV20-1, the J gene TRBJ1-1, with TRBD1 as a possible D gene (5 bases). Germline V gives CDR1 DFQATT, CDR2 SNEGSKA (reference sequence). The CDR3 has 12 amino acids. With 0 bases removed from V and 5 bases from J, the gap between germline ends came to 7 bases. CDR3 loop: CSAREGETEAFF. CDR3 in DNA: TGCAGTGCTAGAGAGGGGGAAACTGAAGCTTTCTTT.

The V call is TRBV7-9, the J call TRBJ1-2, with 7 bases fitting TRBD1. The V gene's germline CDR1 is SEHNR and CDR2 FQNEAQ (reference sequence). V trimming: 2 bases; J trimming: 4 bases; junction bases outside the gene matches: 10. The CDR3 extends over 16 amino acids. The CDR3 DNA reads TGTGCCAGCAGCTTACAAGGACAGGAGATACTCTATGGCTACACCTTC. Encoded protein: CASSLQGQEILYGYTF.

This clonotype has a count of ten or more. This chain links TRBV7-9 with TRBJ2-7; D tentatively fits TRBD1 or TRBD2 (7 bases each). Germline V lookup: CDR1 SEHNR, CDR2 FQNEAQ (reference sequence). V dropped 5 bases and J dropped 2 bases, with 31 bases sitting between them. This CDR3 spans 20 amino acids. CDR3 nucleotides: TGTGCCAGCAGCAACCAGGGGTCTGGGAGGGGGCTACTTCCTACCTACGAGCAGTACTTC. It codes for CASSNQGSGRGLLPTYEQYF.

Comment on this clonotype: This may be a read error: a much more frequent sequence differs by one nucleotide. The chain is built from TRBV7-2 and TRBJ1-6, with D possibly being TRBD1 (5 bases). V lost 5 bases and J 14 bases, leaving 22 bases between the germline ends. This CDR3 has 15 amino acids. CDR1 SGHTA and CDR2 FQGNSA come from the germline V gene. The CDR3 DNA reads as TGTGCCAGCAGCCCCCCGACAGCAGGTCGGGGGGCCCTCCACTTT. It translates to CASSPPTAGRGALHF. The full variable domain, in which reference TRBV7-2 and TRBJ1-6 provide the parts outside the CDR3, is GAGVSQSPSNKVTEKGKDVELRCDPISGHTALYWYRQSLGQGLEFLIYFQGNSAPDKSGLPSDRFSAERTGGSVSTLTIQRTQQEDSAVYLCASSPPTAGRGALHFGNGTRLTVT.

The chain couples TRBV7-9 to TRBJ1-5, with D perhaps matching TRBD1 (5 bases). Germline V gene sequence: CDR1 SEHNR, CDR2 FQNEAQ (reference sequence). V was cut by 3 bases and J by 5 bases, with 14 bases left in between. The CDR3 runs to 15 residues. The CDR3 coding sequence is TGTGCCAGCAGCTTGAGTTCCGGGGGGGATCAGCCCCAGCATTTT. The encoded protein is CASSLSSGGDQPQHF. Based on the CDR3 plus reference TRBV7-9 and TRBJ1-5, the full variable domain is DTGVSQNPRHKITKRGQNVTFRCDPISEHNRLYWYRQTLGQGPEFLTYFQNEAQLEKSRLLSDRFSAERPKGSFSTLEIQRTEQGDSAMYLCASSLSSGGDQPQHFGDGTRLSIL.

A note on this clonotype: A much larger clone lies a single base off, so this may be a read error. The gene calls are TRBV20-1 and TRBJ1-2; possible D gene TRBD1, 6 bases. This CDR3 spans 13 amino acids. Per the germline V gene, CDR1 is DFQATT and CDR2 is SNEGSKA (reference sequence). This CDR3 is CSAPGQTLYCYTF. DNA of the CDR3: TGCAGTGCTCCGGGACAAACGCTCTATTGCTACACCTTC.

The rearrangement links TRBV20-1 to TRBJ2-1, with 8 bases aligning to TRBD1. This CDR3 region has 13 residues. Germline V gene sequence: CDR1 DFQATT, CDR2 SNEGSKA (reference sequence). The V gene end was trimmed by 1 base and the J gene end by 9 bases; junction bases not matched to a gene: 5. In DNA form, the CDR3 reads TGCAGTGCTAGAGGGACAGGGTGGGGTGAGCAGTTCTTC. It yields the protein CSARGTGWGEQFF.

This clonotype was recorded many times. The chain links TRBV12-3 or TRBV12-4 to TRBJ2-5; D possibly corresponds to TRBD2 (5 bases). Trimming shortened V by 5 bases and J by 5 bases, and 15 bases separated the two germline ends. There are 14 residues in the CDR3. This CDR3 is CASSLPIRRETQYF. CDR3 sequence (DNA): TGTGCCAGCAGTCTCCCCATAAGGAGGGAGACCCAGTACTTC.

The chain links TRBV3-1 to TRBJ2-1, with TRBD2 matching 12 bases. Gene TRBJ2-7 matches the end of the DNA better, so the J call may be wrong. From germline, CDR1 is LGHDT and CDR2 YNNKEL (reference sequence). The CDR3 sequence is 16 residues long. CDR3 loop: CASSQDLGLAGNEQYF. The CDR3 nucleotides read TGTGCCAGCAGCCAAGACCTAGGACTAGCGGGAAACGAGCAGTACTTC.

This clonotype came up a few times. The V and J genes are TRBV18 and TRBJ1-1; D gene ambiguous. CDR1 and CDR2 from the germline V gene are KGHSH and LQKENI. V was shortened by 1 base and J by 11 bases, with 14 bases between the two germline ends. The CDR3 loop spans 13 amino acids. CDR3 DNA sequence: TGTGCCAGCTCACCACAAGGAATTCGGAAGGCTTTCTTT. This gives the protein CASSPQGIRKAFF.

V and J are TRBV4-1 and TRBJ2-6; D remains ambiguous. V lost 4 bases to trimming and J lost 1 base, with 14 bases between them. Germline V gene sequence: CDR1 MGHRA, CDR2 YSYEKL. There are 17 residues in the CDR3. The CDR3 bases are TGCGCCAGCAGCCCCTTAGGACCGGCATCTGGGGCCAACGTCCTGACTTTC. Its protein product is CASSPLGPASGANVLTF.

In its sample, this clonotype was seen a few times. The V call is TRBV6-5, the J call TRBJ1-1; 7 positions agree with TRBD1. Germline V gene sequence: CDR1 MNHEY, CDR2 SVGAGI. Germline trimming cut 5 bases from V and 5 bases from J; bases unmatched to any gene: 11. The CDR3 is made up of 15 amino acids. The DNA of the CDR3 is TGTGCCAGCAGTCGGGAACGACAGGGTAGGACTGAAGCTTTCTTT. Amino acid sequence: CASSRERQGRTEAFF.

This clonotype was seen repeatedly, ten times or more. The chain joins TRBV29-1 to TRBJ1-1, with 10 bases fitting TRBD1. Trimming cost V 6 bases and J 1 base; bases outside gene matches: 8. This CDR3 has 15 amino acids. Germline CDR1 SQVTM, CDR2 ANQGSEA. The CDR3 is CSVTRQGAKNTEAFF. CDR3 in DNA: TGCAGCGTGACTAGACAGGGGGCGAAGAACACTGAAGCTTTCTTT.

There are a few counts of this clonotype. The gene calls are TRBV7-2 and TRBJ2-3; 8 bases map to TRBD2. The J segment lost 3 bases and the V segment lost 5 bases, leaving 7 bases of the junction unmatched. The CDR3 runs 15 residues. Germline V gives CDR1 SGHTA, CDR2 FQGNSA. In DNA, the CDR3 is TGTGCCAGCAGCCCCCCGGGGGGGCCTACAGATACGCAGTATTTT. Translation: CASSPPGGPTDTQYF.

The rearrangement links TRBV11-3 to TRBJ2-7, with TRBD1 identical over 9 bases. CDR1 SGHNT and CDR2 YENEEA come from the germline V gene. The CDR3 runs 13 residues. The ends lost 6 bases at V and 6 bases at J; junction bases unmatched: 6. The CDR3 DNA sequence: TGTGCCAGCAGTCCGGGACAGGGTCTCGAGCAGTACTTC. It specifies CASSPGQGLEQYF.

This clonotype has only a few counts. The CDR3 sequence is CASSLVPPGRLPTNYGYTF. In DNA form, the CDR3 reads TGTGCCAGCAGCTTAGTACCACCAGGTCGGCTCCCAACTAACTATGGCTACACCTTC. The J gene is TRBJ1-2, the V gene TRBV7-8; D unresolved. Trimming removed 1 base from V and 0 bases from J, with 21 bases in between. From germline, CDR1 is SGHVS and CDR2 FQNEAQ. CDR3 length equals 19 residues.

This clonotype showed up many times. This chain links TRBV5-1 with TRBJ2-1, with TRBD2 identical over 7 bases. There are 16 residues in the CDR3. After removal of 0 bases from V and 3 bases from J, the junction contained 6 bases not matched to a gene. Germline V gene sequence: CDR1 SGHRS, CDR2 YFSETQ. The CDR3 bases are TGCGCCAGCAGCTTGGCCGGGGGGTTAGGCTACAATGAGCAGTTCTTC. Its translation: CASSLAGGLGYNEQFF.

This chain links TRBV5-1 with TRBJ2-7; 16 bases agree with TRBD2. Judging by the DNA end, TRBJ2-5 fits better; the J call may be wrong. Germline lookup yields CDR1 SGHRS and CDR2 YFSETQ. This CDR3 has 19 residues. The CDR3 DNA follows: TGCGCCAGCAGCTTGGCCTCGGGACTAGCGGGAGGGAGGCAAGAGACCCAGTACTTC. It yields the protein CASSLASGLAGGRQETQYF.

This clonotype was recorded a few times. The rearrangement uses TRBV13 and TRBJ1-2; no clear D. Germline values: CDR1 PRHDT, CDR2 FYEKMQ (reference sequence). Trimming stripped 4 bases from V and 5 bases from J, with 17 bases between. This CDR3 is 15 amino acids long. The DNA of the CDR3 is TGTGCCAGCAGCTCGACCCCCCTAGGTGGTTATGGCTACACCTTC. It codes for CASSSTPLGGYGYTF.

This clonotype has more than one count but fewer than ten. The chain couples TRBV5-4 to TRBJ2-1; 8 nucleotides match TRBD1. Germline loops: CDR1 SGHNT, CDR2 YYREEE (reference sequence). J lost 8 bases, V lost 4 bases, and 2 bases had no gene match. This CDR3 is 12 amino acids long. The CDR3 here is CASSGQGYEQFF. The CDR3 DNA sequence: TGTGCCAGCAGCGGACAGGGTTATGAGCAGTTCTTC.

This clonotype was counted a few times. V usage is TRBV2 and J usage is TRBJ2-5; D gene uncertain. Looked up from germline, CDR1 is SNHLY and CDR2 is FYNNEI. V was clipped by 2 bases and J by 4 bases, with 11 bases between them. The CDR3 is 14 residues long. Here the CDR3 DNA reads TGTGCCAGCAGTGAATCAGGCAATTTAGAGACCCAGTACTTC. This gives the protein CASSESGNLETQYF.